Listed here are 30 T cell receptor beta chains from one sample, sequenced in a study of blood T cell repertoires in COVID-19. The method was immunoSEQ multiplex PCR; TCRdb's version includes in-frame clones alone and lacks a portion of them. This repertoire shows around 250,000 clones, less than 85% found once; its top ten account for roughly 3%. Sequenced sample: peripheral blood. The receptors here all came from a woman younger than 30 with acute or convalescent COVID-19.

The chain links TRBV28 to TRBJ1-6; TRBD1 agrees at 9 bases. The CDR3 has 18 residues. With 4 bases clipped from V and 5 bases from J, the junction kept 12 bases outside the gene matches. Per the germline V gene, CDR1 is MDHEN and CDR2 is SYDVKM. The CDR3 protein is CASSSPGTGPPHNSPLHF. The CDR3 DNA is TGTGCCAGCAGTTCCCCAGGGACAGGGCCCCCACATAATTCACCCCTCCACTTT.

This clone was seen a handful of times. The J gene is TRBJ1-3, the V gene TRBV5-1; 8 positions match TRBD1. The V and J ends lost 4 bases and 3 bases, in that order; junction bases with no gene match: 6. This CDR3 contains 15 residues. Germline lookup yields CDR1 SGHRS and CDR2 YFSETQ. CDR3 residues: CASSAGQGDGNTIYF. Here the CDR3 DNA reads TGCGCCAGCAGCGCTGGACAGGGAGATGGAAACACCATATATTTT.

The chain couples TRBV28 to TRBJ1-5, with D unclear. V was clipped by 2 bases and J by 4 bases, with 15 bases between them. The CDR3 is made up of 16 amino acids. The V gene's germline CDR1 is MDHEN and CDR2 SYDVKM. CDR3 sequence reads: CASSLIFFGGNQPQHF. The CDR3 DNA reads TGTGCCAGCAGTTTAATATTTTTTGGCGGGAATCAGCCCCAGCATTTT.

This clone was recorded a few times. The genes are TRBV6-1 and TRBJ1-4, with D possibly matching TRBD1 (6 bases). The length of the CDR3 is 16 residues. Germline CDR1 reads MNHNS; CDR2 reads SASEGT. V lost 2 bases and J lost 8, with 18 bases in between. CDR3 nucleotide sequence: TGTGCCAGCAGTGAAACGCCAGGGGACTATGGCGAAAAACTGTTTTTT. It translates to CASSETPGDYGEKLFF.

This rearrangement joins TRBV2 to TRBJ2-1; possible D gene TRBD1, 6 bases. Germline-derived CDR1 and CDR2 are SNHLY and FYNNEI. V was pared by 6 bases and J by 9 bases, with 12 bases between. The CDR3 is 12 residues long. CDR3 region: CASRMKGGEQFF. The DNA for the CDR3 is TGTGCCAGCAGGATGAAAGGGGGTGAGCAGTTCTTC.

The chain recombines TRBV5-1 with TRBJ2-7; 7 bases align to TRBD2. With V trimmed by 0 bases and J by 0 bases, 6 bases remained unmatched. This CDR3 is built from 16 residues. Per germline, CDR1 SGHRS and CDR2 YFSETQ. Written as DNA, the CDR3 is TGCGCCAGCAGCTTGGCCGTAGGGAGGGGCTCCTACGAGCAGTACTTC. Its protein is CASSLAVGRGSYEQYF.

This chain links TRBV7-2 with TRBJ1-5; no clear D gene. Per the germline V gene, CDR1 is SGHTA and CDR2 is FQGNSA. This CDR3 region has 13 residues. Trimming stripped 3 bases from V and 7 bases from J, with 10 bases between. The CDR3 bases are TGTGCCAGCAGCTTTGAGGGTTCCCAGCCCCAGCATTTT. Protein: CASSFEGSQPQHF.

This clone was seen a handful of times. The genes are TRBV6-2 or TRBV6-3 and TRBJ2-3; TRBD2 might be the D (6 bases). CDR1 is MNHEY and CDR2 is SVGEGT in the germline V gene. V dropped 2 bases and J dropped 6 bases, with 15 bases sitting between them. The CDR3 is made up of 15 amino acids. As DNA, the CDR3 is TGTGCCAGCAGTTACCGGGAGCGCGTTGAGGATACGCAGTATTTT. Protein sequence: CASSYRERVEDTQYF.

The chain carries TRBV20-1 and TRBJ2-1; 10 bases align to TRBD1. V lost 4 bases, J lost 16 bases, and 4 bases stayed unmatched. This CDR3 comprises 10 residues. Germline V CDR1 and CDR2: DFQATT, SNEGSKA (reference sequence). DNA for the CDR3: TGCAGTGCTAACCGGGACAGGGGTTTCTTC. This gives the protein CSANRDRGFF.

This clone occurred once. The V call is TRBV18, the J call TRBJ1-1; 7 positions match TRBD1. The CDR3 covers 15 residues. Germline assignment: CDR1 KGHSH and CDR2 LQKENI. Germline trimming cut 3 bases from V and 1 base from J; bases unmatched to any gene: 5. The CDR3 reads CASSPEDRTNTEAFF. CDR3 coding DNA: TGTGCCAGCTCACCTGAGGACAGGACGAACACTGAAGCTTTCTTT.

The genes are TRBV5-8 and TRBJ2-2; 9 bases match TRBD2. With V trimmed by 2 bases and J by 7 bases, 6 bases remained unmatched. This CDR3 region has 15 residues. Germline CDR1 is SGHTS and CDR2 is YDEGEE. CDR3 in DNA: TGTGCCAGCAGCTTTAGTCCTAGCGGGAACGGGGAGCTGTTTTTT. Translated: CASSFSPSGNGELFF.

This clone was recorded a few times. This rearrangement joins TRBV9 to TRBJ2-7; TRBD2 might be the D (5 bases). Deletions cut 0 bases from V and 2 bases from J, with 12 bases between. The CDR3 runs to 15 residues. CDR1 is SGDLS and CDR2 is YYNGEE in the germline V gene. The CDR3 loop reads CASSVGTQTTYEQYF. Here the CDR3 DNA reads TGTGCCAGCAGCGTAGGGACGCAGACTACCTACGAGCAGTACTTC.

With respect to this clone: At one end, the junction sequence differs from germline, possibly due to a read error. This chain connects TRBV18 to TRBJ2-1, with a possible D match to TRBD2 (6 bases). The CDR3 has 15 residues. Germline values: CDR1 KGHSH, CDR2 LQKENI. The CDR3 loop is CASSPPSSVYNEQFF. In DNA, the CDR3 is TGTGCCAGCTCTCCACCGTCTAGCGTGTACAATGAGCAGTTCTTC.

The rearrangement links TRBV9 to TRBJ2-5, with 14 bases fitting TRBD2. V lost 2 bases and J lost 0; bases outside the gene matches: 6. The CDR3 has 18 amino acids. Germline V gene data show CDR1 as SGDLS and CDR2 as YYNGEE. CDR3 in DNA: TGTGCCAGCAGCGTCGGACTAGCGGGAGGAGGGTACCAAGAGACCCAGTACTTC. Its translation: CASSVGLAGGGYQETQYF.

The chain links TRBV28 to TRBJ1-3; possibly TRBD1 for D (5 bases). The CDR3 has 14 residues. From germline, CDR1 is MDHEN and CDR2 SYDVKM. V lost 3 bases and J 4 bases, leaving 10 bases between the germline ends. The chain's CDR3 is CASSFSGGGNTIYF. The CDR3 coding sequence is TGTGCCAGCAGTTTCAGCGGGGGAGGAAACACCATATATTTT. Full variable domain (outside the CDR3, taken from reference TRBV28 and TRBJ1-3): DVKVTQSSRYLVKRTGEKVFLECVQDMDHENMFWYRQDPGLGLRLIYFSYDVKMKEKGDIPEGYSVSREKKERFSLILESASTNQTSMYLCASSFSGGGNTIYFGEGSWLTVV.

The V gene is TRBV9, the J gene TRBJ1-6, with a possible D match to TRBD1 (5 bases). CDR1 and CDR2 from the germline V gene are SGDLS and YYNGEE. The CDR3 sequence is 13 residues long. Trimming left V 2 bases short and J 8 bases short, with 8 bases between. The CDR3 DNA reads as TGTGCCAGCAGCGTGGGGGAGGATTCACCCCTCCACTTT. Its protein is CASSVGEDSPLHF. Looking up the rest from reference TRBV9 and TRBJ1-6 gives the full variable domain: DSGVTQTPKHLITATGQRVTLRCSPRSGDLSVYWYQQSLDQGLQFLIQYYNGEERAKGNILERFSAQQFPDLHSELNLSSLELGDSALYFCASSVGEDSPLHFGNGTRLTVT.

The rearrangement joins TRBV6-2 or TRBV6-3 to TRBJ1-5; 8 bases fit TRBD1. There are 15 residues in the CDR3. CDR1 is MNHEY, CDR2 SVGEGT, per germline. V shed 2 bases, J shed 6 bases, and the junction held 6 bases outside the gene matches. The CDR3 region has the DNA TGTGCCAGCAGTTACACAGGGGGGGCCATTCAGCCCCAGCATTTT. Translation: CASSYTGGAIQPQHF.

In nucleotides, the CDR3 is TGTGCCAGCAGCTCTAGGGACAGAGGATATGGCTACACCTTC. Its translation: CASSSRDRGYGYTF. The chain recombines TRBV5-8 with TRBJ1-2; 7 nucleotides match TRBD1. CDR3 length: 14 residues. Germline-derived CDR1 and CDR2 are SGHTS and YDEGEE. Trimming at V came to 3 bases and at J to 5 bases, leaving 7 bases not matched to a gene.

The chain links TRBV6-5 to TRBJ1-2; weak D call: TRBD1 (5 bases). CDR1 is MNHEY, CDR2 SVGAGI, per germline. The V end lost 8 bases, the J end lost 0 bases, and 16 bases lay between the germline ends. The CDR3 covers 15 residues. The CDR3 DNA follows: TGTGCCAGCCATGTTTCAGGGTTGACTAACTATGGCTACACCTTC. Translation gives CASHVSGLTNYGYTF.

The chain combines TRBV10-2 with TRBJ1-1, with unresolved D. Trimming shortened V by 8 bases and J by 0 bases, and 7 bases separated the two germline ends. The CDR3 has 12 residues. Germline V gene lookup returns CDR1 WSHSY and CDR2 SAAADI. CDR3 region: CASGGLNTEAFF. The CDR3 DNA is TGCGCCAGCGGAGGTTTGAACACTGAAGCTTTCTTT.

V usage is TRBV7-5 and J usage is TRBJ2-3; the table's TRBD1 call for D was not verified on the DNA. TRBV7-5 has pseudogene status. The CDR3 has 13 amino acids. The CDR3 region is CARGVGGTDTQYF. The DNA of the CDR3 is TGTGCCAGAGGGGTAGGGGGCACAGATACGCAGTATTTT.

This clone appeared once. This sequence joins TRBV7-3 and TRBJ2-7; D unclear. Trimming left V 2 bases short and J 5 bases short, with 13 bases between. CDR1 is SGHTA, CDR2 FQGTGA, per germline. The CDR3 is 14 amino acids. CDR3 residues: CASSLLDSLDEQYF. CDR3 bases: TGTGCCAGCAGCTTACTAGATAGCTTGGACGAGCAGTACTTC.

CDR3 sequence (DNA): TGTGCCAGCAGCCGGGACAGGGTCGCAACTAATGAAAAACTGTTTTTT. Protein: CASSRDRVATNEKLFF. This chain links TRBV5-5 with TRBJ1-4; TRBD1 matches 9 bases. This CDR3 comprises 16 residues. Trimming at V came to 4 bases and at J to 0 bases, leaving 4 bases not matched to a gene. Germline V gene sequence: CDR1 SGHKS, CDR2 YYEKEE (reference sequence).

The chain combines TRBV19 with TRBJ2-3; D not certain. Trimming shortened V by 5 bases and J by 0 bases, and 9 bases separated the two germline ends. From germline, CDR1 is LNHDA and CDR2 SQIVND (reference sequence). This CDR3 spans 14 amino acids. Here the CDR3 reads CASSLGYSTDTQYF. The DNA for the CDR3 is TGTGCCAGTAGTTTGGGCTATAGCACAGATACGCAGTATTTT. Drawing the rest from reference TRBV19 and TRBJ2-3, the complete variable domain is DGGITQSPKYLFRKEGQNVTLSCEQNLNHDAMYWYRQDPGQGLRLIYYSQIVNDFQKGDIAEGYSVSREKKESFPLTVTSAQKNPTAFYLCASSLGYSTDTQYFGPGTRLTVL.

The chain employs TRBV19 and TRBJ1-2; TRBD1 is a possible D gene (5 bases). CDR3 size: 16 residues. The V end was cut by 0 bases, the J end by 8 bases, with 19 bases between. The germline V gene has CDR1 LNHDA and CDR2 SQIVND (reference sequence). In nucleotides, the CDR3 is TGTGCCAGTAGTATAGATAGTTGGGGGGGTCGACGCGGCTACACCTTC. Residues: CASSIDSWGGRRGYTF.

The CDR3 DNA reads TGCGCCAGCAGCCAAGATCTTCTCCTAGCGGGAGAGGGGACCCAGTACTTC. Translating it yields CASSQDLLLAGEGTQYF. The chain uses TRBV4-3 and TRBJ2-5; 10 nucleotides line up with TRBD2. The ends lost 0 bases at V and 7 bases at J; junction bases unmatched: 11. The length of the CDR3 is 17 residues. CDR1 and CDR2 from the germline V gene are LGHNA and YSLEER.

This chain joins TRBV11-3 and TRBJ2-3; D perhaps matches TRBD2 (7 bases). Trimming removed 5 bases at V and 6 bases at J, with 18 bases between. Germline CDR1 and CDR2: SGHNT and YENEEA. The CDR3 has 15 amino acids. As DNA, the CDR3 is TGTGCCAGCAGCCGGGGGGCGGGACTGGCTGATACGCAGTATTTT. Its protein is CASSRGAGLADTQYF.

This chain connects TRBV29-1 to TRBJ2-5, with unresolved D. Germline loops: CDR1 SQVTM, CDR2 ANQGSEA. The CDR3 covers 13 residues. V lost 1 base and J 4 bases, leaving 10 bases between the germline ends. CDR3: CSVEGARGETQYF. The CDR3 DNA is TGCAGCGTTGAAGGCGCGCGAGGAGAGACCCAGTACTTC.

Only one count was recorded for this clone. CDR3 nucleotide sequence: TGTGCCAGCAGCCCCTCTTATGGCTACACCTTC. Translated: CASSPSYGYTF. The chain joins TRBV6-2 or TRBV6-3 to TRBJ1-2; no definite D call. Trimming left V 6 bases short and J 5 bases short, with 7 bases between. Germline-derived CDR1 and CDR2 are MNHEY and SVGEGT. The CDR3 contains 11 residues.

The chain joins TRBV5-6 to TRBJ2-1; TRBD2 agrees at 9 bases. J gave up 2 bases and V 3 bases, and 15 bases lay outside the gene matches. The length of the CDR3 is 19 residues. In germline, CDR1 is SGHDT, CDR2 YYEEEE. The CDR3 nucleotides are TGTGCCAGCAGCTCTGAGACCAATATAGCGGGAGCCCCCTACAATGAGCAGTTCTTC. It specifies CASSSETNIAGAPYNEQFF.